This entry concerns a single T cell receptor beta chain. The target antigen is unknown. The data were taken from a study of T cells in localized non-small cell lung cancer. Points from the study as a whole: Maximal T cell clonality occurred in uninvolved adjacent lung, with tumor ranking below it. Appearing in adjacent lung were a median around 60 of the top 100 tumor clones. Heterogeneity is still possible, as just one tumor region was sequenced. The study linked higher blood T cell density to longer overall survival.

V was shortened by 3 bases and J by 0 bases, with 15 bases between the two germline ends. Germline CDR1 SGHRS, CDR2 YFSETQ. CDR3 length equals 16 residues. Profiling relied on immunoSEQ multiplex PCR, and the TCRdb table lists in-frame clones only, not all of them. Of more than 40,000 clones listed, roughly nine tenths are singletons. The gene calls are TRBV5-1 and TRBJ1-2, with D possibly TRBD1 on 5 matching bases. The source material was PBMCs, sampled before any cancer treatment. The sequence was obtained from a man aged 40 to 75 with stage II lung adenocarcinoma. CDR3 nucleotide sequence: TGCGCCAGCAGCTCGGACCCAGACAGTACTAACTATGGCTACACCTTC. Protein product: CASSSDPDSTNYGYTF. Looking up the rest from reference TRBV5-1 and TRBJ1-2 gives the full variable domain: KAGVTQTPRYLIKTRGQQVTLSCSPISGHRSVSWYQQTPGQGLQFLFEYFSETQRNKGNFPGRFSGRQFSNSRSEMNVSTLELGDSALYLCASSSDPDSTNYGYTFGSGTRLTVV.